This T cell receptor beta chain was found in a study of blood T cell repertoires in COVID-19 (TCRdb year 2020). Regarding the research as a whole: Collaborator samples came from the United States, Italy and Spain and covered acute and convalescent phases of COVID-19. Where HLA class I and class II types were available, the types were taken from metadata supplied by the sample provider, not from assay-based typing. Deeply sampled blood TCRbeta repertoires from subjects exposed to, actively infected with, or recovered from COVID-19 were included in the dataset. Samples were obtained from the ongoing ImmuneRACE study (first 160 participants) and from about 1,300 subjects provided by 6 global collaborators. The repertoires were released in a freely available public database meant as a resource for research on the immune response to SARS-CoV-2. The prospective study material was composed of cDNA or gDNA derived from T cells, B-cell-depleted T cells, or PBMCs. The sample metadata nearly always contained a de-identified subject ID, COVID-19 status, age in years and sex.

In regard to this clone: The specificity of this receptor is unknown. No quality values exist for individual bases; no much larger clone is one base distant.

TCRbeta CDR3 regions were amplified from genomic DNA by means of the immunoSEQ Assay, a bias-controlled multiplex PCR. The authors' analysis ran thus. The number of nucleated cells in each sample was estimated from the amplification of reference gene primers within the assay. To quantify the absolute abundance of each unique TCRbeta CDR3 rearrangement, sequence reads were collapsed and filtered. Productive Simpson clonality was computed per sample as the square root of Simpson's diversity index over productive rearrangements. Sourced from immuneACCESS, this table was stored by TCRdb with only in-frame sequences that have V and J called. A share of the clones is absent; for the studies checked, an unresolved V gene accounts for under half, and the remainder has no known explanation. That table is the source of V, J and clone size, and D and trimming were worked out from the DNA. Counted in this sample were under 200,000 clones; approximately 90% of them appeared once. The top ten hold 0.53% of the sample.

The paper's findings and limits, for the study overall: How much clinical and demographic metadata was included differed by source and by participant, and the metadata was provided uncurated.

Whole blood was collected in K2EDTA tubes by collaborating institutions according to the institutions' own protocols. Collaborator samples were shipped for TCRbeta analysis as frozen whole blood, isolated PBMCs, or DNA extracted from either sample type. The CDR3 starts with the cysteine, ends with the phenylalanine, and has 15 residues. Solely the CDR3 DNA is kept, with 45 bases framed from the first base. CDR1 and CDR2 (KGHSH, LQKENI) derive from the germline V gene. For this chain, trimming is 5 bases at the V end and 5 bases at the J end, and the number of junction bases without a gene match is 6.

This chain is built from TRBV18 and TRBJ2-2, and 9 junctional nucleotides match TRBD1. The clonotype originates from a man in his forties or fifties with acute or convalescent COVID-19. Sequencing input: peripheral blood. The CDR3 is CASSSGTGLTGELFF. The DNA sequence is TGTGCCAGCTCATCGGGGACAGGGCTAACCGGGGAGCTGTTTTTT.